These 15 T cell receptor beta chains originate from one sample sequenced in a study of identical twins. TCRdb called the 5' RACE reads again in MiXCR, with one record for every CDR3 protein. The table lists about 690,000 distinct CDR3 sequences, 5.5% to 6.5% of them singletons. Specimen: naive T cells sorted from blood. All receptors come from a man between 18 and 35 years old in good health.

The sample holds many counts of this clonotype. V and J are TRBV6-1 and TRBJ1-2, with D uncertain. Germline CDR1 and CDR2: MNHNS and SASEGT. V was shortened by 4 bases and J by 0 bases, with 6 bases between the two germline ends. The CDR3 sequence is 13 residues long. For the CDR3, the DNA is TGTGCCAGCAGTGTGGAGGCTAACTATGGCTACACCTTC. Protein: CASSVEANYGYTF.

This clonotype came up many times. This chain connects TRBV7-2 to TRBJ2-7; D is possibly TRBD2 (6 bases). Germline V lookup: CDR1 SGHTA, CDR2 FQGNSA. CDR3 length: 14 residues. Between the trimmed V and J ends, which lost 5 bases and 6 bases, there was a span of 17 bases. The CDR3 nucleotides are TGTGCCAGCAGCGCGAGGGACTCCCGAGGCGAGCAGTACTTC. Its translation: CASSARDSRGEQYF.

This clonotype was counted ten times or more. The genes are TRBV7-9 and TRBJ1-1, with D possibly TRBD1 on 6 matching bases. The CDR3 spans 15 residues. V was shortened by 5 bases and J by 6 bases, with 19 bases between the two germline ends. The germline CDR1 and CDR2 sequences are SEHNR and FQNEAQ (reference sequence). CDR3 in amino acids: CASSPGGGFGAEAFF. CDR3 DNA: TGTGCCAGCAGCCCTGGAGGGGGGTTCGGGGCTGAAGCTTTCTTT.

This clonotype was picked up a small number of times. DNA for the CDR3: TGTGCCATCAGCGCGGGACAGGCCACCGGGGAGCTGTTTTTT. Translating gives CAISAGQATGELFF. The V call is TRBV10-3, the J call TRBJ2-2; 8 bases line up with TRBD1. The CDR3 contains 14 residues. Germline CDR1 ENHRY, CDR2 SYGVKD. V lost 6 bases and J lost 4; bases outside the gene matches: 4.

This chain connects TRBV20-1 to TRBJ2-7; D is ambiguous. The germline CDR1 and CDR2 sequences are DFQATT and SNEGSKA (reference sequence). The CDR3 covers 8 residues. The CDR3 bases are TGCAGTGACCCATTTGGAAGCGTC. It specifies CSDPFGSV.

This clonotype appeared many times. The V and J genes are TRBV20-1 and TRBJ2-7, with 7 bases that match TRBD1. CDR1 and CDR2 from the germline V gene are DFQATT and SNEGSKA (reference sequence). The CDR3 contains 14 residues. The trim removed 7 bases at V and 2 bases at J, leaving 11 bases unmatched. CDR3 in DNA: TGCAGTGTCCCCCGGGACAGAAGACCCTACGAGCAGTACTTC. Amino acid sequence: CSVPRDRRPYEQYF.

This clonotype came up many times. The chain uses TRBV20-1 and TRBJ2-7; 8 bases are shared with TRBD1. CDR1 DFQATT and CDR2 SNEGSKA come from the germline V gene (reference sequence). The CDR3 loop spans 13 amino acids. The V gene end was trimmed by 7 bases and the J gene end by 2 bases; junction bases not matched to a gene: 7. The DNA of the CDR3 is TGCAGTGGGACAGGGAGCGAAACCTACGAGCAGTACTTC. It translates to CSGTGSETYEQYF.

The rearrangement links TRBV20-1 to TRBJ2-6, with D tentatively TRBD1 or TRBD2 (5 bases each). From germline, CDR1 is DFQATT and CDR2 SNEGSKA (reference sequence). The CDR3 spans 17 residues. V was clipped by 3 bases and J by 0 bases, with 15 bases between them. The chain's CDR3 is CSARNRDGTSGANVLTF. CDR3 coding DNA: TGCAGTGCTAGGAACCGGGACGGGACCTCTGGGGCCAACGTCCTGACTTTC.

This clonotype was picked up many times. V gene TRBV20-1 combines with J gene TRBJ2-1; D is unclear. This CDR3 has 15 residues. Trimming pared 0 bases from V and 3 bases from J, leaving 12 bases between. Looked up from germline, CDR1 is DFQATT and CDR2 is SNEGSKA (reference sequence). The CDR3, as DNA: TGCAGTGCTAGAGATCAAACCAAAAACTACAATGAGCAGTTCTTC. It encodes CSARDQTKNYNEQFF.

The rearrangement uses TRBV9 and TRBJ2-1, with D possibly being TRBD1 (5 bases). CDR3 length: 15 residues. Trimming took 0 bases from V and 7 from J, leaving 14 bases between them. From germline, CDR1 is SGDLS and CDR2 YYNGEE. In nucleotides, the CDR3 is TGTGCCAGCAGCGTAGCAGGGAAGAGTGGTAATGAGCAGTTCTTC. This encodes CASSVAGKSGNEQFF.

The CDR3 nucleotides are TGTGCCAGCAGTTACAATCCATTAACAGGGGCAGGGAGAGGGGCCAACGTCCTGACTTTC. As protein: CASSYNPLTGAGRGANVLTF. The chain employs TRBV6-2 or TRBV6-3 and TRBJ2-6, with 7 positions matching TRBD1. CDR3 size: 20 residues. Germline values: CDR1 MNHEY, CDR2 SVGEGT. V shed 2 bases and J 4 bases; nucleotides not matched to a gene: 17.

This clonotype has ten or more counts. V usage is TRBV5-6 and J usage is TRBJ2-7; the match to TRBD1 covers 7 bases. Trimming cost V 5 bases and J 1 base; bases outside gene matches: 15. CDR3 length: 17 amino acids. Germline values: CDR1 SGHDT, CDR2 YYEEEE. The CDR3 reads CASSQGTVGPKSYEQYV. The CDR3 nucleotides are TGTGCCAGCAGTCAGGGGACAGTCGGGCCAAAATCCTACGAGCAGTACGTC.

In this sample, this clonotype turned up many times. The V call is TRBV12-3 or TRBV12-4, the J call TRBJ2-7; D unresolved. The V gene lost 3 bases and the J gene lost 5 bases, with 8 bases spanning the gap. The CDR3 contains 12 residues. The CDR3 loop reads CASSFWVHEQYF. DNA for the CDR3: TGTGCCAGCAGTTTCTGGGTACACGAGCAGTACTTC.

This sequence joins TRBV5-1 and TRBJ2-5; D perhaps matches TRBD2 (5 bases). The ends were cut back, 0 bases at V and 5 bases at J, with 14 bases in the middle. CDR3 size: 15 residues. Per germline, CDR1 SGHRS and CDR2 YFSETQ. In DNA, the CDR3 is TGCGCCAGCAGCTTGGAGTCGGGGTGGCGGGAGACCCAGTACTTC. Amino acid sequence: CASSLESGWRETQYF.

This clonotype was picked up many times. This chain connects TRBV4-1 to TRBJ2-1, with D possibly being TRBD1 or TRBD2 (6 bases each). Germline V lookup: CDR1 MGHRA, CDR2 YSYEKL. The CDR3 is made up of 15 amino acids. Trimming removed 0 bases from V and 7 bases from J, with 13 bases in between. The CDR3: CASSQEGQGRNEQFF. In DNA, the CDR3 is TGCGCCAGCAGCCAAGAAGGGCAGGGGAGGAATGAGCAGTTCTTC.